The clone carrying this TCR beta chain was picked up one time. This entry belongs to a study of blood T cell repertoires in COVID-19. Produced via immunoSEQ multiplex PCR; TCRdb's table is partial and in-frame only. Counted here are over 120,000 clones, about 80% occurring once; the ten biggest clones make up 3% to 3.5%. CDR3 size: 11 residues. V lost 7 bases and J lost 7, with 10 bases in between. Germline lookup yields CDR1 SNHLY and CDR2 FYNNEI. V gene TRBV2 combines with J gene TRBJ1-2, with D unclear. Sequenced: peripheral blood. This receptor was identified in an elderly woman with acute or convalescent COVID-19. The CDR3 here is CASIGSSGYTF. In DNA form, the CDR3 reads TGTGCCAGCATCGGGTCTTCTGGCTACACCTTC.